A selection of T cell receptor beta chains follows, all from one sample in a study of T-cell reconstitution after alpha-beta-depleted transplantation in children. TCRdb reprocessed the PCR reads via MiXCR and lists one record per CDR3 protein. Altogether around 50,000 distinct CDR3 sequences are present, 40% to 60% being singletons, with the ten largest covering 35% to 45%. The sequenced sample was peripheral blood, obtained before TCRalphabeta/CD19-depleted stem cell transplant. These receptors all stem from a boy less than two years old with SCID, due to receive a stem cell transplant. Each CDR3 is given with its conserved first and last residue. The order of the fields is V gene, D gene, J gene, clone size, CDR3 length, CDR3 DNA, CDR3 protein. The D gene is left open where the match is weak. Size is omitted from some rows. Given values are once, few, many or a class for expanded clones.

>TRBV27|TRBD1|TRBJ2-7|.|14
TGTGCCAGCCGTCCCGGGACAGGGCCCTACGAGCAGTACTTC
CASRPGTGPYEQYF
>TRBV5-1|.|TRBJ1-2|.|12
TGCGCCAGCAGCTTGGATCGCTATGGCTACACCTTC
CASSLDRYGYTF
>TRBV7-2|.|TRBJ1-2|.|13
TGTGCCAGCAGCTTCCCACCGCACTATGGCTACACCTTC
CASSFPPHYGYTF
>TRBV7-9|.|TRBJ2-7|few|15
TGTGCCAGCACCAATACGGCTAGGCCCTCCAACGAGCAGTACTTC
CASTNTARPSNEQYF
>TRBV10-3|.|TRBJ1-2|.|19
TGTGCCACTTATCCGATAATGGAAGGACGTATTGGTGAGAACTATGGCTACACCTTC
CATYPIMEGRIGENYGYTF
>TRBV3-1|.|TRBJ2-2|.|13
TGTGCCAGCAGCCAAGCGGCCACCGGGGAGCTGTTTTTT
CASSQAATGELFF
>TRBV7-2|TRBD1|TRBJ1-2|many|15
TGTGCCAGCAGCCCGACAGGGGACCTTAACTATGGCTACACCTTC
CASSPTGDLNYGYTF
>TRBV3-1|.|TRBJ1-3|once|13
TGTGCCAGCAGCCAAGTCGGGGGAAACACCATATATTTT
CASSQVGGNTIYF
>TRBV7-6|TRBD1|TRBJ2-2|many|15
TGTGCCAGCAGCGAGGGACAGGGAGACACCGGGGAGCTGTTTTTT
CASSEGQGDTGELFF
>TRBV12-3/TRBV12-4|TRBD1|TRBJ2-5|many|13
TGTGCCAGCAACCTCCGGGACAGAGGGACCCAGTACTTC
CASNLRDRGTQYF
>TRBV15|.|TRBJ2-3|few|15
TGTGCCACCAGCCCAAACGGGCTAGCAACGGATACGCAGTATTTT
CATSPNGLATDTQYF
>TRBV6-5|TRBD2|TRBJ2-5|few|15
TGTGCCAGCAGTTACACTAGCGGGGGGGCGGAGACCCAGTACTTC
CASSYTSGGAETQYF
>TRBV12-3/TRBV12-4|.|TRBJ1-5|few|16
TGTGCCAGCAGTACCGGACTCCCGTGGAGCAATCAGCCCCAGCATTTT
CASSTGLPWSNQPQHF
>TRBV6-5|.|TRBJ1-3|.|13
TGTGCCAGCAGTTACAACTCTGGAAACACCATATATTTT
CASSYNSGNTIYF
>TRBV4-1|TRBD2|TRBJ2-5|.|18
TGCGCCAGCAGCCAGGCGCATATGGGGCTAGCGGGAAGAGAGACCCAGTACTTC
CASSQAHMGLAGRETQYF
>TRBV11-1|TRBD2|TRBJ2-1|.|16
TGTGCCAGCAGCTTGCTTAGCGGGGGGGCCGTTAATGAGCAGTTCTTC
CASSLLSGGAVNEQFF
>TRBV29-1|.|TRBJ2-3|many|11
TGCAGCGTTGCTCGGGACTCGGGGCAGTATTTT
CSVARDSGQYF
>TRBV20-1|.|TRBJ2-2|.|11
TGCAGTGCTAGAGGCGTCGGGGAGCTGTTTTTT
CSARGVGELFF
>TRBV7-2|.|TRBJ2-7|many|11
TGTGCCAGCAGCTTGGGCATAGAGCAGTACTTC
CASSLGIEQYF
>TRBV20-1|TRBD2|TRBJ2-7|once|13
TGCAGTGGTAGAAGCGGGGTTTCCTACGAGCAGTACTTC
CSGRSGVSYEQYF
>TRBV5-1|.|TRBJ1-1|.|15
TGCGCCAGCGCGGTGACGGACAAAATGAACACTGAAGCTTTCTTT
CASAVTDKMNTEAFF
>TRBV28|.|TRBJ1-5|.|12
TGTGCCAGCAGTTCTATCGACCAGCCCCAGCATTTT
CASSSIDQPQHF
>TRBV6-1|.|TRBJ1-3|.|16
TGTGCCAGCAGTACCGGACTCCTTCTCTCTGGAAACACCATATATTTT
CASSTGLLLSGNTIYF
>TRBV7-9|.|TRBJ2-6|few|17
TGTGCCAGCAGCTTGGATCCCAGGGGTGTAGGGGCCAACGTCCTGACTTTC
CASSLDPRGVGANVLTF
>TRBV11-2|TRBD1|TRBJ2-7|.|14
TGTGCCAGCAGCGGGGCCGGGACAGGGGCCGAGCAGTACTTC
CASSGAGTGAEQYF
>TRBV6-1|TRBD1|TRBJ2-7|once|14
TGTGCCAGCAGTATGCCGGGACAGGGATACGGGCAGTACTTC
CASSMPGQGYGQYF
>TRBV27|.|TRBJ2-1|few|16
TGTGCCAGCAGTGTAACCGGGACATCCTCTTACAATGAGCAGTTCTTC
CASSVTGTSSYNEQFF
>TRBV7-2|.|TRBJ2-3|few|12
TGTGCCAGCAGTCCAGGGCGTGATACGCAGTATTTT
CASSPGRDTQYF
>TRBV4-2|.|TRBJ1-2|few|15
TGTGCCAGCAGCCAAGTCACGGACGGGACGTGGGGCTACACCTTC
CASSQVTDGTWGYTF
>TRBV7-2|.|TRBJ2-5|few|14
TGTGCCAGCAGCGTGGGCTCGGGAAAGGAGACCCAGTACTTC
CASSVGSGKETQYF
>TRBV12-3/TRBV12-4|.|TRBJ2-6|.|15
TGTGCCAGCAGTTTGCAGGGTACTGGGGCCAACGTCCTGACTTTC
CASSLQGTGANVLTF
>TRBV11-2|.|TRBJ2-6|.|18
TGTGCCAGCAGCGGCTACGGGGGGCCGAGCTCTGGGGCCAACGTCCTGACTTTC
CASSGYGGPSSGANVLTF
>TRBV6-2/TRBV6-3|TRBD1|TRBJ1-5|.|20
TGTGCCAGCAGTCATACTCCCGGGACAGGGGGTCTAGGGGTTACTCAGCCCCAGCATTTT
CASSHTPGTGGLGVTQPQHF
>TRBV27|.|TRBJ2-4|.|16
TGTGCCAGCAGTTGGTGGACCGGCCTAGCCAAAAACATTCAGTACTTC
CASSWWTGLAKNIQYF
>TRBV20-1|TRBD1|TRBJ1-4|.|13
TGCAGTGCTTCCCGGACAGGGGTACCAAAACTGTTTTTT
CSASRTGVPKLFF
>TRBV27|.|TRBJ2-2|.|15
TGTGCCAGCAGTTTGTGGTTCCCGAACACCGGGGAGCTGTTTTTT
CASSLWFPNTGELFF
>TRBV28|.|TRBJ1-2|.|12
TGTGCCAGCAGGAGGGGATATGGTGGCTACACCTTC
CASRRGYGGYTF
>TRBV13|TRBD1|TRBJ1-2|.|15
TGTGCCAGCAGCCCCCAGGGGGCGCAGGGGTATGGCTACCCCTTC
CASSPQGAQGYGYPF
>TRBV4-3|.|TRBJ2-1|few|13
TGCGCCAGCAGCCAAGATATGTTGGCAGCCCAGTTCTTC
CASSQDMLAAQFF
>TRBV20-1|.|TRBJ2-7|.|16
TGCAGTGCTAGAGATTATCAAGGGACATGGGCCTACGAGCAGTACTTC
CSARDYQGTWAYEQYF
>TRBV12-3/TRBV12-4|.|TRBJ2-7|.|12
TGTGCCAGCAGTTTCGAGTCCTACGAGCAGTACTTC
CASSFESYEQYF
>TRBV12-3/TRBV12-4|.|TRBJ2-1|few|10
TGTGCCAGCGCCGGTGGGGGGCAGTTCTTC
CASAGGGQFF
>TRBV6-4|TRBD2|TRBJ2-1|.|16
TGTGCCAGCAGTCCCTCGATAGCGGGGGGCTCCGATGAGCAGTTCTTC
CASSPSIAGGSDEQFF
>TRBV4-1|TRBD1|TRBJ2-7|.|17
TGCGCCAGCAGCCAAGGCGGAATAACAGGGGATGGTTACGAGCAGTACTTC
CASSQGGITGDGYEQYF
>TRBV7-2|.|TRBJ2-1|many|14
TGTGCCAGCAGCTCAACCATGGGGGGTAATGAGCAGTTCTTC
CASSSTMGGNEQFF
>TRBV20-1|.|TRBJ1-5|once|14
TGCAGTGCTAGCCCCGATGCCGGCAATCAGCCCCAGCATTTT
CSASPDAGNQPQHF
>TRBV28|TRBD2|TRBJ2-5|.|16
TGTGCCAGCAGTTCTCCCAGAGCGGGGGGCCAAGAGACCCAGTACTTC
CASSSPRAGGQETQYF
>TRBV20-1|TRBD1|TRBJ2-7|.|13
TGCAGTGCTAGGGGACAGGGCCCCTACGAGCAGTACTTC
CSARGQGPYEQYF